The 6 T cell receptor beta chains listed next were all sequenced from one sample in a study of CD8 T cells in Susac syndrome. When the RNA was reverse transcribed, random hexamers were used with an input of roughly 0.45 to 1 ug. TCRdb analysed the immunoSEQ multiplex PCR reads with MiXCR anew, one entry per CDR3 protein. The sample lists just under 150,000 distinct CDR3 sequences, roughly 95% occurring once. The sequenced sample was CD4+ T cells from PBMCs. The receptors derive from a human donor in good health.

The chain couples TRBV7-2 to TRBJ2-1; D might be TRBD1 (6 bases). V lost 5 bases, J lost 4 bases, and 18 bases lay in between. Germline lookup yields CDR1 SGHTA and CDR2 FQGNSA. The CDR3 length is 16 residues. The CDR3 reads CASSPQGGGGYNEQFF. CDR3 sequence (DNA): TGTGCCAGCAGCCCACAAGGGGGTGGGGGTTACAATGAGCAGTTCTTC.

This chain links TRBV19 with TRBJ1-1; no firm D call. Germline V gene sequence: CDR1 LNHDA, CDR2 SQIVND (reference sequence). The V gene lost 3 bases and the J gene lost 0 bases, with 8 bases spanning the gap. CDR3 length: 14 residues. In DNA form, the CDR3 reads TGTGCCAGTAGTATCTGGAGGGTGAACACTGAAGCTTTCTTT. This codes for CASSIWRVNTEAFF.

This clonotype was recorded only once. This chain connects TRBV5-1 to TRBJ1-5; 9 nucleotides line up with TRBD1. Trimming took 3 bases from V and 1 from J; bases not matched to a gene: 2. Germline CDR1 SGHRS, CDR2 YFSETQ. The CDR3 is made up of 15 amino acids. The CDR3 spells CASSYGQGSNQPQHF. CDR3 sequence (DNA): TGCGCCAGCAGCTACGGACAGGGGAGCAATCAGCCCCAGCATTTT.

The CDR3 loop reads CASSEAPGLVYEQYF. The CDR3 bases are TGTGCCAGCAGTGAGGCCCCGGGACTAGTCTACGAGCAGTACTTC. The V gene is TRBV6-2 or TRBV6-3, the J gene TRBJ2-7; 8 bases match TRBD2. Germline V gene sequence: CDR1 MNHEY, CDR2 SVGEGT. CDR3 length: 15 residues. The ends lost 5 bases at V and 3 bases at J; junction bases unmatched: 9.

This clonotype was seen once. The chain has TRBV19 and TRBJ1-5; no definite D call. The CDR3 has 13 residues. Germline-derived CDR1 and CDR2 are LNHDA and SQIVND (reference sequence). V was shortened by 3 bases and J by 1 base, with 4 bases between the two germline ends. The CDR3 protein is CASSMSSNQPQHF. In DNA, the CDR3 is TGTGCCAGTAGTATGTCAAGCAATCAGCCCCAGCATTTT. Drawing the rest from reference TRBV19 and TRBJ1-5, the complete variable domain is DGGITQSPKYLFRKEGQNVTLSCEQNLNHDAMYWYRQDPGQGLRLIYYSQIVNDFQKGDIAEGYSVSREKKESFPLTVTSAQKNPTAFYLCASSMSSNQPQHFGDGTRLSIL.

V and J are TRBV5-1 and TRBJ2-1, with a weak D call TRBD2 (5 bases). V lost 4 bases, J lost 4 bases, and 18 bases lay in between. The CDR3 is made up of 16 amino acids. The germline CDR1 and CDR2 sequences are SGHRS and YFSETQ. Here the CDR3 reads CASSKGRPRTYNEQFF. CDR3 coding DNA: TGCGCCAGCAGCAAAGGACGACCCAGGACTTACAATGAGCAGTTCTTC.